Presented here are 6 T cell receptor beta chains from one specimen sequenced in a study of blood T cell repertoires in COVID-19. Libraries were prepared by immunoSEQ multiplex PCR; TCRdb keeps only in-frame clonotypes and omits some of them. The repertoire includes about 73,000 clones, around 88% of them detected once, and 5.3% sits in the top ten. Sequencing used peripheral blood. These receptor sequences come from a man aged 50 or older with active COVID-19.

This clone appeared a few times. This sequence joins TRBV7-6 and TRBJ2-2, with 13 bases fitting TRBD2. The CDR3 has 16 residues. The V segment lost 7 bases and the J segment 3 bases; nucleotides outside the gene matches: 5. Germline V gene sequence: CDR1 SGHVS, CDR2 FNYEAQ. The CDR3 nucleotides read TGTGCCAGCACCCCGACTAGCGGGAGGTACACCGGGGAGCTGTTTTTT. This gives the protein CASTPTSGRYTGELFF. Full variable domain (outside the CDR3, taken from reference TRBV7-6 and TRBJ2-2): GAGVSQSPRYKVTKRGQDVALRCDPISGHVSLYWYRQALGQGPEFLTYFNYEAQQDKSGLPNDRFSAERPEGSISTLTIQRTEQRDSAMYRCASTPTSGRYTGELFFGEGSRLTVL.

The J gene is TRBJ2-1, the V gene TRBV6-6; TRBD1 might be the D (6 bases). This CDR3 region has 11 residues. CDR1 is MNHNY and CDR2 is SVGAGI in the germline V gene (reference sequence). V was trimmed by 8 bases and J by 5 bases, leaving 7 bases between them. The CDR3 here is CASGGNNEQFF. CDR3 sequence (DNA): TGTGCCAGCGGGGGCAACAATGAGCAGTTCTTC.

A single count supports this clone. CDR3 DNA: TGTGCCAGTAGTCCCCCCGGGACAGGGGTTTCGGGAGGCTACACCTTC. Amino acids: CASSPPGTGVSGGYTF. The chain joins TRBV19 to TRBJ1-2; 10 bases map to TRBD1. The germline gives CDR1 LNHDA, CDR2 SQIVND (reference sequence). V dropped 5 bases and J dropped 8; count of bases not matched to a gene: 14. The CDR3 has 16 residues.

V gene TRBV3-1 (or the pseudogene TRBV3-2) combines with J gene TRBJ1-6, with D tentatively TRBD1 (6 bases). The V gene's germline CDR1 is LGHDT and CDR2 YNNKEL (reference sequence). Between the trimmed V and J ends, which lost 3 bases and 10 bases, there was a span of 16 bases. The CDR3 length is 15 residues. The CDR3 protein is CASSHGQIRDSPLHF. The CDR3 region has the DNA TGTGCCAGCAGCCACGGACAGATCCGTGACTCACCCCTCCACTTT.

The chain uses TRBV5-1 and TRBJ1-1, with D tentatively TRBD1 (6 bases). The V and J ends lost 5 bases and 8 bases respectively, with 13 bases between them. CDR1 and CDR2 from the germline V gene are SGHRS and YFSETQ. The CDR3 is made up of 12 amino acids. CDR3: CASRQGTGEAFF. In DNA, the CDR3 is TGCGCCAGCAGACAGGGTACGGGAGAAGCTTTCTTT.

The chain has TRBV28 and TRBJ1-2; 10 bases are a match to TRBD1. Trimming cost V 4 bases and J 3 bases; bases outside gene matches: 8. Germline V gives CDR1 MDHEN, CDR2 SYDVKM. The CDR3 is 16 amino acids. CDR3: CASSSPGTGAYYGYTF. CDR3 nucleotides: TGTGCCAGCAGTTCCCCCGGGACAGGGGCTTACTATGGCTACACCTTC.